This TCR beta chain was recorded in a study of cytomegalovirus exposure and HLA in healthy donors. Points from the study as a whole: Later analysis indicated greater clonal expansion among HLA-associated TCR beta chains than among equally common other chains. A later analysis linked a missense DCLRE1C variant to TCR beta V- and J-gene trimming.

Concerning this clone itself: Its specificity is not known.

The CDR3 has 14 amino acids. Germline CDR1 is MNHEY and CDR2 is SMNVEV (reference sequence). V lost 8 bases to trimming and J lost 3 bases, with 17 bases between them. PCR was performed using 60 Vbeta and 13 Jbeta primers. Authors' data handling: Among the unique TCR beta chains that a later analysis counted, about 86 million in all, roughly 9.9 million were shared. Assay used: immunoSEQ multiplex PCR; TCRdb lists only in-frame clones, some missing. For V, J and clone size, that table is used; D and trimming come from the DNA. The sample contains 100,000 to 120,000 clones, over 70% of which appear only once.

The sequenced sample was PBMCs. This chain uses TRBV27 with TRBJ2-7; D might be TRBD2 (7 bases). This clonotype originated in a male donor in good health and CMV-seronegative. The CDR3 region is CASWAGEGGYEQYF. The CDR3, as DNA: TGTGCCAGCTGGGCGGGGGAAGGGGGCTACGAGCAGTACTTC.